This T cell receptor beta chain originates from a study of blood T cell repertoires in COVID-19. Here immunoSEQ multiplex PCR was the method, and the copy in TCRdb shows in-frame clones only, minus some. The sample has 63,000 or so clones; 85% to 90% are singletons. Deletions cut 3 bases from V and 1 base from J, with 12 bases between. Germline CDR1 reads SGHNT; CDR2 reads YYREEE (reference sequence). This CDR3 comprises 15 residues. This sequence originates from a human donor in a cohort sampled during active COVID-19. The chain couples TRBV5-4 to TRBJ2-3; D might be TRBD2 (6 bases). Sequencing was carried out using peripheral blood. CDR3 loop: CASSWDWGGTDTQYF. The CDR3 nucleotides read TGTGCCAGCAGCTGGGACTGGGGAGGCACAGATACGCAGTATTTT.